Listed here are 28 T cell receptor beta chains from one sample, sequenced in a study of OX40 agonist ivuxolimab in advanced cancers. TCRdb's table, derived via immunoSEQ multiplex PCR, lists solely in-frame clones and lacks some. The sample has fewer than 80,000 clones, 88% seen once; the top ten hold approximately 0.5%. The sample consisted of CD4+ or CD8+ T cells sorted from blood, taken in a trial of the OX40 agonist ivuxolimab. The source of these receptors is an adult with an advanced solid tumor such as melanoma, head and neck, liver or kidney cancer.

The J gene is TRBJ2-1, the V gene TRBV12-5, with D unclear. V lost 1 base and J 3 bases, leaving 22 bases between the germline ends. Per the germline V gene, CDR1 is LGHNT and CDR2 is FRNRAP. The CDR3 is 19 amino acids. The CDR3 nucleotides are TGTGCTAGTGGTTTGGCCCCAAAGGACGCTTCAGGTAGCTACAATGAGCAGTTCTTC. Translated, it gives CASGLAPKDASGSYNEQFF.

The gene calls are TRBV6-1 and TRBJ2-7; D not certain. CDR1 is MNHNS and CDR2 is SASEGT in the germline V gene. The CDR3 runs 12 residues. V lost 6 bases to trimming and J lost 3 bases, with 9 bases between them. The CDR3 reads CASSPVYYEQYF. CDR3 coding DNA: TGTGCCAGCAGCCCCGTATACTACGAGCAGTACTTC.

V and J are TRBV28 and TRBJ2-5; possible D gene TRBD2, 5 bases. The DNA end favors TRBJ2-7, so the J call may be wrong. Germline CDR1 and CDR2: MDHEN and SYDVKM. This CDR3 spans 15 amino acids. The CDR3 sequence: CASTSSGKSSYEQYF. The DNA of the CDR3 is TGTGCCAGCACCTCATCGGGGAAGAGCTCCTACGAGCAGTACTTC.

In this sample, this clone turned up once. V gene TRBV5-4 combines with J gene TRBJ2-1; weak D call: TRBD1 (7 bases). Germline lookup yields CDR1 SGHNT and CDR2 YYREEE (reference sequence). V lost 3 bases and J lost 8, with 24 bases in between. CDR3 size: 17 residues. DNA of the CDR3: TGTGCCAGCAGCTCAGGGGGATCTGTCCAGCGGGTAGATGAGCAGTTCTTC. Translation gives CASSSGGSVQRVDEQFF.

This chain uses TRBV18 with TRBJ1-1; D ambiguous. The V gene's germline CDR1 is KGHSH and CDR2 LQKENI. This CDR3 is built from 13 residues. The ends were cut back, 1 base at V and 4 bases at J, with 7 bases in the middle. CDR3 sequence reads: CASSPLQITEAFF. As DNA, the CDR3 is TGTGCCAGCTCACCACTCCAGATCACTGAAGCTTTCTTT.

The gene calls are TRBV27 and TRBJ1-3; no reliable D call. This CDR3 contains 14 residues. Per germline, CDR1 MNHEY and CDR2 SMNVEV (reference sequence). With 6 bases removed from V and 0 bases from J, the gap between germline ends came to 9 bases. The CDR3 region is CASRMSFSGNTIYF. CDR3 nucleotides: TGTGCCAGCAGGATGAGCTTCTCTGGAAACACCATATATTTT.

The chain is built from TRBV5-1 and TRBJ2-7; the D gene is possibly TRBD2 (6 bases). There are 16 residues in the CDR3. V shed 4 bases and J shed 4 bases, with 21 bases lying between them. Germline loops: CDR1 SGHRS, CDR2 YFSETQ. CDR3 bases: TGCGCCAGCAGCCGAGGAGACGCGGGGTATGTATACGAGCAGTACTTC. It translates to CASSRGDAGYVYEQYF.

The rearrangement uses TRBV5-6 and TRBJ2-4; the D gene is possibly TRBD1 (5 bases). Trimming left V 0 bases short and J 6 bases short, with 13 bases between. Per the germline V gene, CDR1 is SGHDT and CDR2 is YYEEEE. The CDR3 extends over 15 amino acids. CDR3 sequence: CASSLESGQGNIQYF. CDR3 coding DNA: TGTGCCAGCAGCTTGGAGAGTGGACAAGGAAACATTCAGTACTTC.

The chain couples TRBV28 to TRBJ2-7, with 7 bases that match TRBD1. Germline assignment: CDR1 MDHEN and CDR2 SYDVKM. V lost 8 bases and J lost 2; bases outside the gene matches: 6. This CDR3 spans 13 amino acids. Written as DNA, the CDR3 is TGTGCCAGCGGGCCACAGGGGACCTACGAGCAGTACTTC. Protein product: CASGPQGTYEQYF.

The rearrangement links TRBV28 to TRBJ2-5; TRBD2 matches 11 bases. The end of the DNA aligns better with TRBJ2-7, so the J call may be wrong. Germline CDR1 and CDR2: MDHEN and SYDVKM. The CDR3 sequence is 15 residues long. The CDR3 sequence is CASSGTSGNNYEQYF. In DNA form, the CDR3 reads TGTGCCAGCTCCGGGACTAGCGGAAACAACTACGAGCAGTACTTC.

This clone was seen only a few times. The chain uses TRBV6-1 and TRBJ2-7; TRBD2 is a possible D gene (5 bases). Trimming left V 4 bases short and J 3 bases short, with 13 bases between. From germline, CDR1 is MNHNS and CDR2 SASEGT. There are 14 residues in the CDR3. CDR3 DNA sequence: TGTGCCAGCAGTGTCTCGGGGTTCTACTACGAGCAGTACTTC. Its translation: CASSVSGFYYEQYF.

The chain joins TRBV12-5 to TRBJ2-1; 7 bases map to TRBD2. Looked up from germline, CDR1 is LGHNT and CDR2 is FRNRAP. V lost 5 bases to trimming and J lost 0 bases; unmatched junction nucleotides: 7. The CDR3 runs to 16 residues. The CDR3 protein is CASGPGGPSSYNEQFF. The DNA for the CDR3 is TGTGCTAGTGGTCCGGGGGGTCCGAGCTCCTACAATGAGCAGTTCTTC.

The chain links TRBV19 to TRBJ2-3, with 9 bases fitting TRBD1. V was clipped by 2 bases and J by 1 base; unmatched bases: 4. This CDR3 spans 16 amino acids. Germline-derived CDR1 and CDR2 are LNHDA and SQIVND (reference sequence). CDR3 bases: TGTGCCAGTAGTATATGGACAGGGGCCCGCACAGATACGCAGTATTTT. Residues: CASSIWTGARTDTQYF.

This clone was recorded only once. This chain joins TRBV5-4 and TRBJ2-1; 9 bases map to TRBD1. The CDR3 spans 15 residues. The V and J ends lost 2 bases and 5 bases, in that order; junction bases with no gene match: 5. CDR1 and CDR2 (germline): SGHNT, YYREEE (reference sequence). CDR3 nucleotide sequence: TGTGCCAGCAGCTTAAGGGACAGGGTTGACAATGAGCAGTTCTTC. This translates into CASSLRDRVDNEQFF.

In this sample, this clone turned up once. The chain employs TRBV18 and TRBJ1-6; 8 bases are shared with TRBD1. The CDR3 extends over 15 amino acids. Trimming at V came to 3 bases and at J to 11 bases, leaving 9 bases not matched to a gene. CDR1 KGHSH and CDR2 LQKENI come from the germline V gene. CDR3 coding DNA: TGTGCCAGCTCACCTCAAGCAGGGGGCAATCCACCCCTCCACTTT. Translated, it gives CASSPQAGGNPPLHF. Looking up the rest from reference TRBV18 and TRBJ1-6 gives the full variable domain: NAGVMQNPRHLVRRRGQEARLRCSPMKGHSHVYWYRQLPEEGLKFMVYLQKENIIDESGMPKERFSAEFPKEGPSILRIQQVVRGDSAAYFCASSPQAGGNPPLHFGNGTRLTVT.

This chain links TRBV25-1 with TRBJ1-2; D gene uncertain. The ends were cut back, 4 bases at V and 4 bases at J, with 7 bases in the middle. This CDR3 has 12 residues. CDR1 and CDR2 (germline): MGHDK, SYGVNS. CDR3 amino acids: CASSGHFYGYTF. CDR3 nucleotides: TGTGCCAGCAGTGGGCATTTCTATGGCTACACCTTC.

This chain uses TRBV6-4 with TRBJ2-1; weak D call: TRBD1 (7 bases). CDR3 length: 13 residues. Trimming removed 3 bases at V and 8 bases at J, with 11 bases between. Germline V CDR1 and CDR2: MRHNA, SNTAGT. CDR3 sequence (DNA): TGTGCCAGCAGTGAAGGGGGCGGGGATGAGCAGTTCTTC. Translation: CASSEGGGDEQFF.

The chain recombines TRBV28 with TRBJ2-7, with D possibly matching TRBD2 (7 bases). The germline CDR1 and CDR2 sequences are MDHEN and SYDVKM. Trimming removed 6 bases from V and 2 bases from J, with 20 bases in between. This CDR3 contains 16 residues. The CDR3 DNA follows: TGTGCCAGCAGCCCCATGGGGGCCGGGACTACCTACGAGCAGTACTTC. The encoded protein is CASSPMGAGTTYEQYF.

Regarding this clone: One end of the junction does not line up with germline, which may come from a read error. The chain is built from TRBV2 and TRBJ1-2, with TRBD1 identical over 8 bases. Per the germline V gene, CDR1 is SNHLY and CDR2 is FYNNEI. The CDR3 covers 17 residues. This CDR3 is CASREGQGKSGNYGYTF. In DNA form, the CDR3 reads TGTGCCAGCAGAGAAGGACAGGGTAAAAGTGGGAACTATGGCTACACCTTC.

The chain joins TRBV5-6 to TRBJ2-5; TRBD2 might be the D (6 bases). V gave up 4 bases and J gave up 1 base, with 8 bases separating them. This CDR3 contains 13 residues. Germline CDR1 reads SGHDT; CDR2 reads YYEEEE. The CDR3 reads CASSRGAQETQYF. For the CDR3, the DNA is TGTGCCAGCAGCCGCGGGGCCCAAGAGACCCAGTACTTC.

The chain combines TRBV15 with TRBJ2-7, with D possibly matching TRBD2 (5 bases). The CDR3 loop spans 15 amino acids. Per the germline V gene, CDR1 is LNHNV and CDR2 is YYDKDF (reference sequence). V lost 5 bases to trimming and J lost 8 bases, with 22 bases between them. In nucleotides, the CDR3 is TGTGCCACCAGCCCCTCCCGAGGGAGCCCTGGGCAGCAGTACTTC. Translating it yields CATSPSRGSPGQQYF.

V is TRBV9 and J is TRBJ1-1, with D uncertain. Trimming removed 0 bases at V and 8 bases at J, with 11 bases between. The length of the CDR3 is 13 residues. Germline V lookup: CDR1 SGDLS, CDR2 YYNGEE. In DNA, the CDR3 is TGTGCCAGCAGCGTAGGGATAGGCGTGGAAGCTTTCTTT. It codes for CASSVGIGVEAFF. Using reference TRBV9 and TRBJ1-1 for the parts outside the CDR3, the full variable domain is DSGVTQTPKHLITATGQRVTLRCSPRSGDLSVYWYQQSLDQGLQFLIQYYNGEERAKGNILERFSAQQFPDLHSELNLSSLELGDSALYFCASSVGIGVEAFFGQGTRLTVV.

The CDR3 loop reads CASSTVQGPYDSPLHF. In nucleotides, the CDR3 is TGTGCCAGTAGTACCGTGCAGGGACCTTATGATTCACCCCTCCACTTT. This sequence joins TRBV19 and TRBJ1-6, with TRBD1 as a possible D gene (5 bases). Trimming took off 4 bases at V and 8 bases at J, with 18 bases between the two ends. The CDR3 runs to 16 residues. Germline V gives CDR1 LNHDA, CDR2 SQIVND (reference sequence).

This rearrangement joins TRBV7-9 to TRBJ2-4, with a weak D call TRBD1 (6 bases). There are 16 residues in the CDR3. Trimming stripped 1 base from V and 6 bases from J, with 16 bases between. Germline V gene data show CDR1 as SEHNR and CDR2 as FQNEAQ (reference sequence). In DNA, the CDR3 is TGTGCCAGCAGCTTAGACAGGGCGGCGTCGGGAAACATTCAGTACTTC. The encoded protein is CASSLDRAASGNIQYF. The whole variable domain, filled in from reference TRBV7-9 and TRBJ2-4, reads DTGVSQNPRHKITKRGQNVTFRCDPISEHNRLYWYRQTLGQGPEFLTYFQNEAQLEKSRLLSDRFSAERPKGSFSTLEIQRTEQGDSAMYLCASSLDRAASGNIQYFGAGTRLSVL.

This chain joins TRBV7-8 and TRBJ1-2; tentative D call: TRBD1 (6 bases). The CDR3 runs to 14 residues. Trimming removed 4 bases from V and 7 bases from J, with 16 bases in between. Germline V gene sequence: CDR1 SGHVS, CDR2 FQNEAQ. This CDR3 reads CASSSRGAVSGYTF. The CDR3 DNA sequence: TGTGCCAGCAGCTCCCGGGGGGCGGTTAGTGGCTACACCTTC.

V is TRBV6-1 and J is TRBJ1-2; TRBD1 aligns across 7 bases. Germline V gene lookup returns CDR1 MNHNS and CDR2 SASEGT. The V and J ends lost 6 bases and 14 bases, in that order; junction bases with no gene match: 12. This CDR3 spans 12 amino acids. For the CDR3, the DNA is TGTGCCAGCAGCCCCGGGACAGCCTCCTGTACCTTC. Translated, it gives CASSPGTASCTF.

This sequence joins TRBV6-5 and TRBJ1-1, with unresolved D. Trimming shortened V by 0 bases and J by 4 bases, and 6 bases separated the two germline ends. The germline gives CDR1 MNHEY, CDR2 SVGAGI. This CDR3 is 13 amino acids long. In nucleotides, the CDR3 is TGTGCCAGCAGTTACTCCGGATCCACTGAAGCTTTCTTT. Its translation: CASSYSGSTEAFF.

The rearrangement joins TRBV30 to TRBJ1-2; no clear D. CDR3 length equals 12 residues. CDR1 is GTSNPN, CDR2 SVGIG, per germline (reference sequence). Deletions cut 0 bases from V and 4 bases from J, with 6 bases between. The CDR3 DNA reads as TGTGCCTGGAGTGTAAACAGCTATGGCTACACCTTC. Its protein is CAWSVNSYGYTF.